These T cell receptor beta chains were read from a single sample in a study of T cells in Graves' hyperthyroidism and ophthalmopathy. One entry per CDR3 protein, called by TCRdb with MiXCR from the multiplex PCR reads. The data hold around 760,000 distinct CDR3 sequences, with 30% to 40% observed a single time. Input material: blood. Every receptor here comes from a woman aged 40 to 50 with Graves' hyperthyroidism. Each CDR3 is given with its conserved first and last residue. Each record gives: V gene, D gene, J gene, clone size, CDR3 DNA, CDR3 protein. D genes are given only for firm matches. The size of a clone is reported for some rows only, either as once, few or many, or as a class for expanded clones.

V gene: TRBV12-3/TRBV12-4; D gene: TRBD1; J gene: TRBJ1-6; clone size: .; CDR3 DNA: TGTGCCAGCAGCATCTCCGGGACAGGGAGTTCACCCCTCCACTTT; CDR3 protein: CASSISGTGSSPLHF
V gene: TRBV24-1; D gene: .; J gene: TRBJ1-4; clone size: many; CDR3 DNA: TGTGCCACCAGTGATCTCCAGGGGGAAAAACTGTTTTTT; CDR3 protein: CATSDLQGEKLFF
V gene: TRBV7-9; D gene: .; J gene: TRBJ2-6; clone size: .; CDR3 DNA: TGTGCCAGCAGCTTAGTGGGTCAGGGGGCCAACGTCCTGACTTTC; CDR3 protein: CASSLVGQGANVLTF
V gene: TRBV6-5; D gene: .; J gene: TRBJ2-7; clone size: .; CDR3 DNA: TGTGCCAGCAGTTACGATGACAGCCCCTACGAGCAGTACTTC; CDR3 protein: CASSYDDSPYEQYF
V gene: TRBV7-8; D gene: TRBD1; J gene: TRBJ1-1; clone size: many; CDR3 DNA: TGTGCCAGCAGCGACCGGACAGGGGAGGGAAACACTGAAGCTTTCTTT; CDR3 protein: CASSDRTGEGNTEAFF
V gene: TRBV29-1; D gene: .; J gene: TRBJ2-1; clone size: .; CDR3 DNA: TGCAGCGGGACAGAGGATTGGGGGCTTAACAATGAGCAGTTCTTC; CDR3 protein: CSGTEDWGLNNEQFF
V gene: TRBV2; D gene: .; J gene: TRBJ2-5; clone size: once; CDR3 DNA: TGTGCCAGCAGTAGACAGGCTTACCAAGAGACCCAGTACTTC; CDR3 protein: CASSRQAYQETQYF
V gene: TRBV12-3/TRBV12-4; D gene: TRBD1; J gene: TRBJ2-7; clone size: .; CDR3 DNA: TGTGCCAGCAGTTTGGTCCGGGGACAGGGGCATGTGGAGCAGTACTTC; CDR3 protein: CASSLVRGQGHVEQYF
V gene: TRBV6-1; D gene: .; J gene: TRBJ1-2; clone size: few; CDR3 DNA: TGTGCCAGCAACCATGCGGGGGCTTGGGTCTATGGCTACACCTTC; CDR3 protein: CASNHAGAWVYGYTF
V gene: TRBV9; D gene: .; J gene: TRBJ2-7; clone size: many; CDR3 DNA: TGTGCCAGCAGCGCCGGTGGGACGGCCGCCTACGAGCAGTACTTC; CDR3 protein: CASSAGGTAAYEQYF
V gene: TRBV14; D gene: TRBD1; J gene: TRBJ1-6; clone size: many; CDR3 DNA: TGTGCCAGCAGCCCGACCACAGACAGGGATAATTCACCCCTCCACTTT; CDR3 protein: CASSPTTDRDNSPLHF
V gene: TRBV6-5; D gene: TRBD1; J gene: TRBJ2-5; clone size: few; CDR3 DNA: TGTGCCAGCAGTGCCCAGACAGGGCCTCAAGAGACCCAGTACTTC; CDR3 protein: CASSAQTGPQETQYF